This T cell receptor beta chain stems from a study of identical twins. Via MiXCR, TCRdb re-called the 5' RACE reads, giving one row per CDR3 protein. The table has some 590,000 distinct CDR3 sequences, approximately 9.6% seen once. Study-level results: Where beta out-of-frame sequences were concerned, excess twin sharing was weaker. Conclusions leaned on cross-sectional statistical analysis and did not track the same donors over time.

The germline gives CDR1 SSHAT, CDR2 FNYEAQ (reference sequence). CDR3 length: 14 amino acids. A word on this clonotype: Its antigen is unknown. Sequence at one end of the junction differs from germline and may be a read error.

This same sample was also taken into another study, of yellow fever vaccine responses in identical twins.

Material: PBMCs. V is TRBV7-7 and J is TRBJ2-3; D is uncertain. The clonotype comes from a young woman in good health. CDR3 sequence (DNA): TGTGCTAGCAGCTTGGGCCAGATCACAGATACGCAGTATTTT. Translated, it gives CASSLGQITDTQYF.